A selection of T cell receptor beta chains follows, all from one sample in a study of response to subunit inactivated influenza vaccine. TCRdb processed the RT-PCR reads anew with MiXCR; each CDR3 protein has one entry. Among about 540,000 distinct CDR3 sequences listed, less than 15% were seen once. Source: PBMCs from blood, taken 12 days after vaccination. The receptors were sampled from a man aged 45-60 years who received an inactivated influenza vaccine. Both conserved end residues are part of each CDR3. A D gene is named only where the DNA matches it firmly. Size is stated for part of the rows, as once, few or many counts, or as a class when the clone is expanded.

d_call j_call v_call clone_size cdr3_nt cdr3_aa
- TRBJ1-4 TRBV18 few TGTGCCAGCTCACCAGAGGGGAGGACAGTTGAAAAACTGTTTTTT CASSPEGRTVEKLFF
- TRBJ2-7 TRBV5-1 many TGTGCCAGCAGCCTCCAGGGTTCTTCCTACGAGCAGTACTTC CASSLQGSSYEQYF
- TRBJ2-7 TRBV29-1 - TGCAGCGTTGAAGGGCACGAGCAGTACTTC CSVEGHEQYF
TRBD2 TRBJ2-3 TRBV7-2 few TGTGCCAGCAGCTTAGTCGGACTAGCAGAGAGCACAGATACGCAGTATTTT CASSLVGLAESTDTQYF
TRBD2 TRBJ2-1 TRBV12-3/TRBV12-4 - TGTGCCAGCAGTTTACGCTCGTGGGCAGGGACTAGCGGTTGGAGCTCCTACAATGAGCAGTTCTTC CASSLRSWAGTSGWSSYNEQFF
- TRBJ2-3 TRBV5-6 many TGTGCCAGCAGCTTGGAACGGGACTCCACAGATACGCAGTATTTT CASSLERDSTDTQYF
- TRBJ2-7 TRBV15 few TGTGCCACCAGCAGAGATAACGAAGTCCTCTCGAGGGAGCAGTACTTC CATSRDNEVLSREQYF
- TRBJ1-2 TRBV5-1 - TGCGCCAGCAGCTTGGGGGCAGGGGCGACCTATGGCTACACCTTC CASSLGAGATYGYTF
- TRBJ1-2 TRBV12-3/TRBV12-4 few TGTGCCAGCAGCGGACTGGGGCGAGATGGCTACACCTTC CASSGLGRDGYTF
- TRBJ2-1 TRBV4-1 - TGCGCCAGCAGCCAAGGTGGGGGCCGGGTTTTTTACAATGAGCAGTTCTTC CASSQGGGRVFYNEQFF
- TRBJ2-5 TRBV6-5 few TGTGCCAGCAGTTCTCGAGTAGCGGAGACCCAGTACTTC CASSSRVAETQYF
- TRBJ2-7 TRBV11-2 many TGTGCCAGCAGCTTACAGGGCCACGAGCAGTACTTC CASSLQGHEQYF
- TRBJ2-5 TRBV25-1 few TGTGCCAGCAGTGAATTCAGACAGCAATTAGAGACCCAGTACTTC CASSEFRQQLETQYF
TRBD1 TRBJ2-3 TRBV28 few TGTGCCAGTTCGATGATACATAGGGGGCTTAGCACAGATACGCAGTATTTT CASSMIHRGLSTDTQYF
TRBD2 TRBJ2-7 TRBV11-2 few TGTGCCAGCAGCCTCGGAACTTTTCTTCTAGCGGGGGGCTTCTACGAGCAGTACTTC CASSLGTFLLAGGFYEQYF
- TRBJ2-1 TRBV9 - TGTGCCAGCAGCGAGAACATCATGGGACGCCTGAACAATGAGCAGTTCTTC CASSENIMGRLNNEQFF
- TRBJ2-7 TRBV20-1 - TGCAGTGCTAGGGATTTCCGGCAGGGCCGACAGTACTTC CSARDFRQGRQYF
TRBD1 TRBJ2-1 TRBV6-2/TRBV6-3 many TGTGCCAGCAGTTATCGGACAGGGGGCTTCAATGAGCAGTTCTTC CASSYRTGGFNEQFF
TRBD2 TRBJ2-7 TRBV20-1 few TGCAGTGCCCTTCTCACCGGGACTAGCGTCCACGAGCAGTACTTC CSALLTGTSVHEQYF
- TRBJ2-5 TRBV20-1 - TGCAGTGCTATAAGACCGGGATTCCAAGAGACCCAGTACTTC CSAIRPGFQETQYF
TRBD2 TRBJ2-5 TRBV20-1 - TGCAGTGCTAGTCTCGGCGGCGGGGGGGCAAAGACCCAGTACTTC CSASLGGGGAKTQYF